A selection of T cell receptor beta chains follows, all from one sample in a study of blood T cell repertoires in COVID-19. Sequencing used immunoSEQ multiplex PCR; TCRdb keeps in-frame clones, though not all of them. This table holds over 140,000 clones, 80% to 85% found once. Input material: peripheral blood. The receptors come from a woman in her sixties or seventies with acute or convalescent COVID-19. Both conserved end residues are trimmed from each CDR3.

TRBV6-5 ASSLRMNTEAF
TRBV20-1 SASRGGWSTGSNQPQH
TRBV9 ASSVALAGVNEQF
TRBV7-3 ASSPDRHTGELF
TRBV2 ASSDDGGSNIQY
TRBV7-7 ASSLNLHNEQF
TRBV5-6 ASSLPTNFGYT
TRBV30 AWSDRVMWEQY
TRBV7-9 ASSSQAYEQY
TRBV6-5 ASSYRASGLDTQY
TRBV24-1 ATRGPGISTDTQY
TRBV7-2 ASSPGTSGGQETQY
TRBV5-4 ASSTTGPYGYT
TRBV2 ASSEPTGDQPQH
TRBV7-2 ASSLVPSETYEQY
TRBV5-4 ASSLEAGGPYEQY
TRBV2 ASSVVTGGGYGYT
TRBV30 AWRGLANEQF
TRBV4-1 ASSQFSGENTGELF
TRBV12-3/TRBV12-4 ASSRDSYNEQF
TRBV7-2 ASSLQPTYNEQF
TRBV6-6 AISGSSNQPQH
TRBV2 ASNLETRTEAF
TRBV4-1 ASRNPLITENTEAF
TRBV5-8 ASSLTSGLYNEQF
TRBV6-1 ASSDQPDRGSLGYT
TRBV2 ASRAREPFRQY
TRBV6-2/TRBV6-3 ASSDWSHEQY
TRBV6-5 ASSYGRRGNSYEQY
TRBV12-3/TRBV12-4 ASSPGYETQY
TRBV4-1 ASSQDPYVEQY
TRBV5-1 ASSLGGPQETQY
TRBV5-4 ASSLDYNEQY
TRBV28 ASSLPLGEAQPQH
TRBV2 ASRVLQTAQIQY
TRBV19 ASSISLAGEQY
TRBV2 ASSPGTGWDEQY
TRBV11-3 ASSLPGGGNTIY
TRBV10-3 AIGQGTGRGGTQY
TRBV4-1 ASSQLGTSADSPLH